One sample yielded the 28 T cell receptor beta chains listed below, sequenced in a study of blood T cells in healthy people across ages. A J-beta primer mix and a sample-barcoded 5' primer were used in a second PCR of about 7 to 12 cycles. MiXCR, applied by TCRdb to the 5' RACE reads, yields one record per CDR3 protein. The table lists 550,000 to 600,000 distinct CDR3 sequences, around 48% of them singletons. Source material: blood. These receptors all come from a man older than 75 in good health.

This chain connects TRBV5-1 to TRBJ1-1, with 7 bases aligning to TRBD1. Germline lookup yields CDR1 SGHRS and CDR2 YFSETQ. The CDR3 is 15 residues long. The ends lost 0 bases at V and 1 base at J; junction bases unmatched: 3. The CDR3 region is CASSLDGTANTEAFF. The CDR3 DNA reads TGCGCCAGCAGCTTGGATGGGACAGCGAACACTGAAGCTTTCTTT.

This rearrangement joins TRBV4-1 to TRBJ2-3; tentative D call: TRBD1 (5 bases). Germline CDR1 is MGHRA and CDR2 is YSYEKL. V was clipped by 1 base and J by 0 bases, with 14 bases between them. The CDR3 has 17 residues. This CDR3 reads CASSQASLGVSTDTQYF. The CDR3 bases are TGCGCCAGCAGCCAAGCCTCGCTAGGGGTTAGCACAGATACGCAGTATTTT.

This clonotype was seen just once. The chain links TRBV4-1 to TRBJ1-5; TRBD1 agrees at 7 bases. Germline-derived CDR1 and CDR2 are MGHRA and YSYEKL. The CDR3 spans 15 residues. J was trimmed by 3 bases and V by 5 bases; bases with no gene match: 7. The CDR3 DNA is TGCGCCAGCAGCGTAGGACAGGAAATCAATCAGCCCCAGCATTTT. It encodes CASSVGQEINQPQHF.

The J gene is TRBJ2-3, the V gene TRBV29-1, with D maybe TRBD1 (7 bases). The CDR3 length is 21 residues. Germline V gene sequence: CDR1 SQVTM, CDR2 ANQGSEA. V lost 4 bases to trimming and J lost 1 base, with 33 bases between them. CDR3 coding DNA: TGCAGCGTTGCAATAGGAGGGGGCGGGGACTCCCGGTGGGGTCGCACAGATACGCAGTATTTT. Protein product: CSVAIGGGGDSRWGRTDTQYF.

The gene calls are TRBV6-2 or TRBV6-3 and TRBJ1-5; D is perhaps TRBD1 (5 bases). In germline, CDR1 is MNHEY, CDR2 SVGEGT. The CDR3 runs to 14 residues. Deletions cut 11 bases from V and 1 base from J, with 15 bases between. CDR3 amino acids: CASSDIVSNQPQHF. Written as DNA, the CDR3 is TGTGCCTCCTCGGACATTGTGAGCAATCAGCCCCAGCATTTT.

This clonotype is a singleton in its sample. This chain connects TRBV7-9 to TRBJ2-2, with 7 bases matching TRBD1. The V and J ends lost 4 bases and 5 bases, in that order; junction bases with no gene match: 7. The CDR3 has 15 residues. In germline, CDR1 is SEHNR, CDR2 FQNEAQ (reference sequence). CDR3 sequence reads: CASSSAGTVTGELFF. In DNA form, the CDR3 reads TGTGCCAGCAGCTCGGCCGGGACAGTAACCGGGGAGCTGTTTTTT.

This clonotype was observed a handful of times. The chain couples TRBV11-1 to TRBJ1-2; maybe TRBD1 (5 bases). Germline lookup yields CDR1 SGHAT and CDR2 FQDESV (reference sequence). The CDR3 consists of 15 residues. Trimming left V 1 base short and J 4 bases short, with 13 bases between. Here the CDR3 reads CASSLEGATGYGYTF. The CDR3, as DNA: TGTGCCAGCAGCTTAGAAGGGGCGACGGGCTATGGCTACACCTTC. The whole variable domain, remainder taken from reference TRBV11-1 and TRBJ1-2, is EAEVAQSPRYKITEKSQAVAFWCDPISGHATLYWYRQILGQGPELLVQFQDESVVDDSQLPKDRFSAERLKGVDSTLKIQPAELGDSAMYLCASSLEGATGYGYTFGSGTRLTVV.

For the CDR3, the DNA is TGCAGTGCTAGAGATCCGGACAGGGGGCTTACAGATACGCAGTATTTT. Amino acids: CSARDPDRGLTDTQYF. The V gene is TRBV20-1, the J gene TRBJ2-3; 11 bases line up with TRBD1. The CDR3 covers 16 residues. The germline V gene encodes CDR1 DFQATT and CDR2 SNEGSKA (reference sequence). After removal of 0 bases from V and 3 bases from J, the junction contained 5 bases not matched to a gene.

This clonotype has a handful of counts. The V and J genes are TRBV5-1 and TRBJ1-1; D is possibly TRBD1 (5 bases). The ends were cut back, 4 bases at V and 0 bases at J, with 10 bases in the middle. The germline gives CDR1 SGHRS, CDR2 YFSETQ. CDR3 length equals 14 residues. Here the CDR3 reads CASSDSFMNTEAFF. The CDR3 DNA is TGCGCCAGCAGCGACAGTTTCATGAACACTGAAGCTTTCTTT. The complete variable domain, with remaining parts taken from reference TRBV5-1 and TRBJ1-1, reads KAGVTQTPRYLIKTRGQQVTLSCSPISGHRSVSWYQQTPGQGLQFLFEYFSETQRNKGNFPGRFSGRQFSNSRSEMNVSTLELGDSALYLCASSDSFMNTEAFFGQGTRLTVV.

The rearrangement joins TRBV5-1 to TRBJ2-5; 8 bases map to TRBD2. The junction had 2 bases not matched to a gene; V was cut back by 0 bases and J by 1 base. The germline CDR1 and CDR2 sequences are SGHRS and YFSETQ. The CDR3 contains 15 residues. The CDR3 nucleotides are TGCGCCAGCAGCTTGGGGAGCGGGAGCCAAGAGACCCAGTACTTC. The encoded protein is CASSLGSGSQETQYF.

There are a few counts of this clonotype. The V and J genes are TRBV25-1 and TRBJ2-5; D unresolved. This CDR3 comprises 15 residues. V was pared by 7 bases and J by 2 bases, with 17 bases between. Looked up from germline, CDR1 is MGHDK and CDR2 is SYGVNS. CDR3 bases: TGTGCCAGCAACCGTGGTCCGGCACAACAAGAGACCCAGTACTTC. Its protein product is CASNRGPAQQETQYF.

The genes are TRBV20-1 and TRBJ1-6; TRBD1 might be the D (6 bases). The germline gives CDR1 DFQATT, CDR2 SNEGSKA (reference sequence). V was clipped by 3 bases and J by 3 bases, with 18 bases between them. The CDR3 is 17 amino acids. CDR3 DNA sequence: TGCAGTGCTAGGGCCGGGGGCAGGGGTAACTATAATTCACCCCTCCACTTT. Translating it yields CSARAGGRGNYNSPLHF.

The V gene is TRBV7-9, the J gene TRBJ2-7; no reliable D call. This CDR3 has 11 residues. Germline V gene data show CDR1 as SEHNR and CDR2 as FQNEAQ (reference sequence). V was cut by 3 bases and J by 5 bases, with 5 bases left in between. DNA for the CDR3: TGTGCCAGCAGCTTGTTACACGAGCAGTACTTC. It yields the protein CASSLLHEQYF.

This clonotype has a single count. This is likely a read error, given that the CDR3 carries no conserved phenylalanine or tryptophan at its end. The chain has TRBV27 and TRBJ2-1; 8 nucleotides agree with TRBD1. This CDR3 spans 15 amino acids. Germline lookup yields CDR1 MNHEY and CDR2 SMNVEV (reference sequence). Trimming removed 4 bases from V and 8 bases from J; junction bases left unmatched: 10. CDR3 residues: CASSSRTGPPDEQFL. The CDR3 coding sequence is TGTGCCAGCAGTTCGAGGACAGGGCCACCCGATGAGCAGTTCTTA.

Concerning this clonotype: Possible read error: a much larger clone is one base away. The V and J genes are TRBV6-6 and TRBJ2-7; D gene ambiguous. The V gene lost 4 bases and the J gene lost 0 bases, with 10 bases spanning the gap. Germline V gives CDR1 MNHNY, CDR2 SVGAGI (reference sequence). The CDR3 sequence is 14 residues long. CDR3 nucleotide sequence: TGTGCCAGCAGTTTCCAGCCGAGCTCCTACGAGCAGTACTTC. Translated: CASSFQPSSYEQYF.

The chain is built from TRBV7-9 and TRBJ2-3; a weak D match, TRBD2 (6 bases). Germline V gene sequence: CDR1 SEHNR, CDR2 FQNEAQ (reference sequence). V was cut by 0 bases and J by 6 bases, with 16 bases left in between. This CDR3 has 16 amino acids. Here the CDR3 DNA reads TGTGCCAGCAGCTTAGCGGATAGCGGAGTGGAGGATACGCAGTATTTT. This encodes CASSLADSGVEDTQYF.

The rearrangement uses TRBV7-2 and TRBJ2-3; TRBD2 agrees at 10 bases. Germline V CDR1 and CDR2: SGHTA, FQGNSA. CDR3 length: 17 residues. V shed 5 bases, J shed 2 bases, and the junction held 10 bases outside the gene matches. The chain's CDR3 is CASSRPLAGANTDTQYF. CDR3 bases: TGTGCCAGCAGCCGACCCCTAGCGGGGGCTAACACAGATACGCAGTATTTT.

This clonotype has just one count. The gene calls are TRBV12-5 and TRBJ2-5; the D gene is possibly TRBD2 (5 bases). Between the trimmed V and J ends, which lost 0 bases and 1 base, there was a span of 12 bases. Germline assignment: CDR1 LGHNT and CDR2 FRNRAP. The CDR3 sequence is 16 residues long. The CDR3 DNA reads as TGTGCTAGTGGTTTGGTACCCGGACTCCCCCAAGAGACCCAGTACTTC. Its protein product is CASGLVPGLPQETQYF.

This chain connects TRBV18 to TRBJ2-7; D unclear. V shed 2 bases and J shed 1 base, with 9 bases lying between them. Germline V gene sequence: CDR1 KGHSH, CDR2 LQKENI. The CDR3 totals 14 residues. The CDR3 bases are TGTGCCAGCTCACCATCGGTGCAGTCCTACGAGCAGTACTTC. Translating gives CASSPSVQSYEQYF.

The J gene is TRBJ1-2, the V gene TRBV6-5; 12 bases are shared with TRBD1. Germline CDR1 is MNHEY and CDR2 is SVGAGI. This CDR3 region has 16 residues. The V gene end was trimmed by 2 bases and the J gene end by 2 bases; junction bases not matched to a gene: 3. The CDR3 DNA reads TGTGCCAGCAGTTACGGGACAGGGGGCCAGAACTATGGCTACACCTTC. Its translation: CASSYGTGGQNYGYTF.

This clonotype has only one observation. The gene calls are TRBV7-2 and TRBJ2-5, with 13 bases that match TRBD2. TRBJ2-7 explains the end of the DNA better; the J call may be wrong. CDR3 size: 16 residues. The germline CDR1 and CDR2 sequences are SGHTA and FQGNSA. CDR3 in DNA: TGTGCCAGCAGCTTAAGACTAGCGGGGGGAACGGACGAGCAGTACTTC. Translated, it gives CASSLRLAGGTDEQYF.

Turning to this clonotype: This may come from a read error, since a much larger clone is one base off. The chain joins TRBV28 to TRBJ2-6, with D perhaps TRBD1 (5 bases). This CDR3 spans 15 amino acids. The germline gives CDR1 MDHEN, CDR2 SYDVKM. Here the CDR3 reads CASSLFSSGANVPTF. Written as DNA, the CDR3 is TGTGCCAGCAGTTTATTTAGCTCTGGGGCCAACGTCCCGACTTTC. Combining the CDR3 with reference TRBV28 and TRBJ2-6 gives the whole variable domain DVKVTQSSRYLVKRTGEKVFLECVQDMDHENMFWYRQDPGLGLRLIYFSYDVKMKEKGDIPEGYSVSREKKERFSLILESASTNQTSMYLCASSLFSSGANVPTFGAGSRLTVL.

The V call is TRBV11-1, the J call TRBJ2-2, with 7 positions matching TRBD1. The length of the CDR3 is 16 residues. CDR1 SGHAT and CDR2 FQDESV come from the germline V gene (reference sequence). Trimming took 3 bases from V and 0 from J; bases not matched to a gene: 4. For the CDR3, the DNA is TGTGCCAGCAGCTTGACGACAGGGACGAACACCGGGGAGCTGTTTTTT. This codes for CASSLTTGTNTGELFF.

V is TRBV28 and J is TRBJ2-6, with 8 bases that match TRBD1. V gave up 5 bases and J gave up 0 bases; unmatched junction bases: 6. CDR1 and CDR2 (germline): MDHEN, SYDVKM. The CDR3 has 17 residues. The CDR3 is CASSPLDRGSGANVLTF. The CDR3 DNA is TGTGCCAGCAGTCCTCTTGACAGGGGCTCTGGGGCCAACGTCCTGACTTTC.

The V gene is TRBV3-1, the J gene TRBJ2-5, with D tentatively TRBD1 (6 bases). Germline V gene sequence: CDR1 LGHDT, CDR2 YNNKEL (reference sequence). The CDR3 is made up of 14 amino acids. The V end was cut by 2 bases, the J end by 1 base, with 8 bases between. The CDR3 region is CASSQTGFQETQYF. CDR3 coding DNA: TGTGCCAGCAGCCAAACAGGGTTCCAAGAGACCCAGTACTTC.

This clonotype was counted only a few times. With a much larger clone just one base away, this may be a read error. This chain links TRBV6-5 with TRBJ2-2; D gene unclear. This CDR3 spans 14 amino acids. Germline assignment: CDR1 MNHEY and CDR2 SVGAGI. The CDR3 nucleotides read TGTGCCAGCAGTGACTCCCGGGACACCGGGGAGCTGTTTTTT. It yields the protein CASSDSRDTGELFF.

This chain uses TRBV3-1 with TRBJ2-7; perhaps TRBD2 as D (6 bases). The CDR3 is 14 amino acids. The germline V and J ends were trimmed by 0 bases and 3 bases, with 9 bases remaining between them. Germline values: CDR1 LGHDT, CDR2 YNNKEL (reference sequence). In nucleotides, the CDR3 is TGTGCCAGCAGCCAAGACGGGGGAGACTACGAGCAGTACTTC. Residues: CASSQDGGDYEQYF.

The rearrangement links TRBV20-1 to TRBJ2-1, with TRBD2 matching 8 bases. The germline CDR1 and CDR2 sequences are DFQATT and SNEGSKA (reference sequence). The CDR3 contains 14 residues. J lost 5 bases, V lost 3 bases, and 6 bases had no gene match. The CDR3, as DNA: TGCAGTGCTAGTAGCGGGATAAAAAACAATGAGCAGTTCTTC. It is translated as CSASSGIKNNEQFF.